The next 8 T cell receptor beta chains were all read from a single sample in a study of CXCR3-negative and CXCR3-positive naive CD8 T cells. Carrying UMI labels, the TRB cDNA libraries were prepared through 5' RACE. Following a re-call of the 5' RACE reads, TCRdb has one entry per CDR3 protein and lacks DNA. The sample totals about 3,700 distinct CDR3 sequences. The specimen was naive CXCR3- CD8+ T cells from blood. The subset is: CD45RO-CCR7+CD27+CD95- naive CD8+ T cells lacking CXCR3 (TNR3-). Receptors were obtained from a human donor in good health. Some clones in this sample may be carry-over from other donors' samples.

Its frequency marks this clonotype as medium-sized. The CDR3 protein is CSVPGGGLAKNIQYF. V gene TRBV29-1 combines with J gene TRBJ2-4; the D call of TRBD2 rests on TCRdb alone, since no DNA is present to check it. CDR3 length equals 15 residues. CDR1 and CDR2 (germline): SQVTM, ANQGSEA.

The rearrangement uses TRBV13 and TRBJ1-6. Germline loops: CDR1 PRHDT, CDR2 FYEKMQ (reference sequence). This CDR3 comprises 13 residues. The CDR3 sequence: CASSADPNSPLHF. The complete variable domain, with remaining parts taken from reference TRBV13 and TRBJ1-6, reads AAGVIQSPRHLIKEKRETATLKCYPIPRHDTVYWYQQGPGQDPQFLISFYEKMQSDKGSIPDRFSAQQFSDYHSELNMSSLELGDSALYFCASSADPNSPLHFGNGTRLTVT.

The chain's CDR3 is CSVTIAGSSYNEQFF. The rearrangement uses TRBV29-1 and TRBJ2-1. CDR3 length: 15 residues. CDR1 and CDR2 (germline): SQVTM, ANQGSEA.

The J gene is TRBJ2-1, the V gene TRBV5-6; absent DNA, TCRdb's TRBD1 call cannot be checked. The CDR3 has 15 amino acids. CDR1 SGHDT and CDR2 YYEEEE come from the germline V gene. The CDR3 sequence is CASNQQLLSQGKQFF.

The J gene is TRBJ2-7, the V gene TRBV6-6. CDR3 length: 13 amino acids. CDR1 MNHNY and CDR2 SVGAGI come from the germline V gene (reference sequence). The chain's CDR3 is CASSYRGTYEQYF.

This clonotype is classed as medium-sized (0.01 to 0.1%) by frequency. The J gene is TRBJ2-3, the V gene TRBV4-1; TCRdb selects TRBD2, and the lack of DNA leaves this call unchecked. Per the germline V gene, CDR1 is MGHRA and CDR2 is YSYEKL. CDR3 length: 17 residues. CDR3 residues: CASSQDVGERGSDTQYF.

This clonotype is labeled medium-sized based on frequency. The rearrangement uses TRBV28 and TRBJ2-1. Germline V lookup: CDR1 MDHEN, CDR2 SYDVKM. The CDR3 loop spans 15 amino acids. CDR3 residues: CASSLPRSSYNEQFF. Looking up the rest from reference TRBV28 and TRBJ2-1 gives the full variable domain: DVKVTQSSRYLVKRTGEKVFLECVQDMDHENMFWYRQDPGLGLRLIYFSYDVKMKEKGDIPEGYSVSREKKERFSLILESASTNQTSMYLCASSLPRSSYNEQFFGPGTRLTVL.

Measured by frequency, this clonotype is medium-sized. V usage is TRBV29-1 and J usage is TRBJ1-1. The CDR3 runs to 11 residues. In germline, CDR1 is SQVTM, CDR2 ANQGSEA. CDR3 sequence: CSVEVTAEAFF.